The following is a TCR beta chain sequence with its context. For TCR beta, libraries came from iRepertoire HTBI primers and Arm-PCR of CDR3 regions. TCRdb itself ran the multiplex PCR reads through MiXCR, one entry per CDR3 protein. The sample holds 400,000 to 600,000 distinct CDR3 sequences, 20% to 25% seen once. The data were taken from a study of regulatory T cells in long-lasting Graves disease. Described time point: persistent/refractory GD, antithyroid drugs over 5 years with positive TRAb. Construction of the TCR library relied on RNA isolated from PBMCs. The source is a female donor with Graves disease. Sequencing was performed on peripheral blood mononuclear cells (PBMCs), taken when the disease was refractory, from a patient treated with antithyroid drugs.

The CDR3 DNA reads as TGTGCCAGCAGCTTGACCAGGGTCATGAACACTGAAGCTTTCTTT. It codes for CASSLTRVMNTEAFF. The chain is built from TRBV5-4 and TRBJ1-1; possibly TRBD1 for D (5 bases). The V gene's germline CDR1 is SGHNT and CDR2 YYREEE (reference sequence). The CDR3 loop spans 15 amino acids. V was pared by 1 base and J by 0 bases, with 10 bases between.